This TCR beta chain stems from a study of blood T cells in healthy people across ages. With respect to this clonotype: Antigen specificity is unknown.

General observations from the study: As age increased, TCR beta diversity per million T cells fell in a roughly linear fashion.

The use of a sample-barcoded 5' primer and a J-beta primer mix characterized a second PCR of about 6 to 11 cycles. Each cDNA was tagged by a template-switch adaptor containing 12 random nucleotides. Each CDR3 protein gets one entry after TCRdb re-called the 5' RACE reads with MiXCR. The sample has about 640,000 distinct CDR3 sequences; roughly 53% are singletons. The trim removed 0 bases at V and 6 bases at J, leaving 9 bases unmatched. The CDR3 has 16 amino acids. Germline CDR1 is SGHRS and CDR2 is YFSETQ. This clonotype was obtained from a man between 60 and 75 years old in good health. The material sequenced was blood. The chain joins TRBV5-1 to TRBJ2-1; 7 bases fit TRBD2. Here the CDR3 DNA reads TGCGCCAGCAGCTTGGCCGTGGTAGCGGGCTCCAATGAGCAGTTCTTC. It is translated as CASSLAVVAGSNEQFF.